A selection of T cell receptor beta chains follows, all from one sample in a study of T cell repertoires in cytomegalovirus infection. From the reads, TCRdb called clonotypes with MiXCR, one entry per CDR3 protein. The table shows roughly 920,000 distinct CDR3 sequences, with approximately 33% occurring only once. These receptors lack a known antigen. The source material was cultured CD8+ T cells from PBMCs, sampled from culture after CMV antigen stimulation. These receptors came from a human donor in good health (CMV status not recorded). Some clones in this sample may be carry-over from other donors' samples. The CDR3 runs from the conserved cysteine through the conserved F or W. The D gene is left open where the match is weak. The size of a clone is reported for some rows only, either as once, few or many, or as a class for expanded clones.

J gene	V gene	clone size	D gene	CDR3 DNA	CDR3 protein
TRBJ2-3	TRBV28	-	TRBD2	TGTGCCAGCAGCCCACCTAGCGGGGGGGCGGTTTTAGATACGCAGTATTTT	CASSPPSGGAVLDTQYF
TRBJ1-1	TRBV14	-	-	TGTGCCAGCAGCCAGGACTATCCGGGGGACACTGAAGCTTTCTTT	CASSQDYPGDTEAFF
TRBJ2-1	TRBV20-1	few	-	TGCAGTGCCCATGGACGAGCTCCAAACAATGAGCAGTTCTTC	CSAHGRAPNNEQFF
TRBJ1-1	TRBV7-9	few	-	TGTGCCAGCAGCTGGGGTGGAAGGGGTTCTGAAGCTTTCTTT	CASSWGGRGSEAFF
TRBJ1-2	TRBV27	many	TRBD1	TGTGCCAGCAGTTTCACCCGGGACAGCTATGGCTACACCTTC	CASSFTRDSYGYTF
TRBJ2-2	TRBV27	few	-	TGTGCCAGCAGTTCCCCTGGGGGGTTGACCACCGGGGAGCTGTTTTTT	CASSSPGGLTTGELFF
TRBJ2-2	TRBV9	few	-	TGTGCCAGCAGCGTAGGAGGACAGACAAACACCGGGGAGCTGTTTTTT	CASSVGGQTNTGELFF
TRBJ1-5	TRBV19	-	-	TGTGCCAGACCAGTGGGACTTCCCAATCAGCCCCAGCATTTT	CARPVGLPNQPQHF
TRBJ2-7	TRBV20-1	-	TRBD2	TGCAGTGCTAGGAGTTTGAGCGGGGGCCTTTCCTACGAGCAGTACTTC	CSARSLSGGLSYEQYF
TRBJ2-1	TRBV27	many	TRBD2	TGTGCCAGCAGTTTAAAGGGACGTGCGGGGGATGAGCAGTTCTTC	CASSLKGRAGDEQFF
TRBJ2-1	TRBV5-1	-	TRBD1	TGCGCCAGCAGTACCGGGACAGGGGAGGTCAATGAGCAGTTCTTC	CASSTGTGEVNEQFF
TRBJ2-7	TRBV4-2	few	TRBD1	TGTGCCAGCAGCCAAGTCACCGGGGACAGCAGCTCCTACGAGCAGTACTTC	CASSQVTGDSSSYEQYF
TRBJ2-7	TRBV7-9	few	-	TGTGCCAGCAGCAGGACACGTTGGGAGCAGTACTTC	CASSRTRWEQYF
TRBJ1-2	TRBV6-2/TRBV6-3	few	-	TGTGCCAGCAGTTACAGACAGAACGATGGCTACACCTTC	CASSYRQNDGYTF
TRBJ2-1	TRBV12-3/TRBV12-4	few	-	TGTGCCAGCATTCCCGGGACAAACCTATACAATGAGCAGTTCTTC	CASIPGTNLYNEQFF
TRBJ1-1	TRBV7-3	many	-	TGTGCCAGCAGACGAAGGGGTACTGAAGCTTTCTTT	CASRRRGTEAFF
TRBJ2-3	TRBV15	-	-	TGTGCCACCAGCACTGATCGTGGAGATACGCAGTATTTT	CATSTDRGDTQYF
TRBJ2-5	TRBV27	-	-	TGTGCCAGCACCGAGGGGCTCCAAGAGACCCAGTACTTC	CASTEGLQETQYF
TRBJ1-4	TRBV6-5	-	-	TGTGCCAGCAGTTTTACCGCTCTTAATGAAAAACTGTTTTTT	CASSFTALNEKLFF
TRBJ2-2	TRBV7-9	-	-	TGTGCCAGCCGAGGGGGCCTAGCGGAGACCATACCCGTGAACACCGGGGAGCTGTTTTTT	CASRGGLAETIPVNTGELFF